This TCR beta chain is from a study of blood T cell repertoires in COVID-19. About the research overall: The cDNA or gDNA used as material had been derived from T cells, B-cell-depleted T cells, or PBMCs.

Trimming pared 5 bases from V and 11 bases from J, leaving 15 bases between. The CDR3 length is 12 residues. Method: immunoSEQ multiplex PCR; TCRdb's copy keeps in-frame clones and lacks some. The data hold about 170,000 clones, with approximately 84% observed a single time. Material: peripheral blood. The source of this sequence is a woman older than 75 with acute or convalescent COVID-19. The chain joins TRBV12-3 or TRBV12-4 to TRBJ1-2; weak D call: TRBD1 (5 bases). The CDR3 nucleotides read TGTGCCAGCAGTCCCCCGGGGGGTGGTTACACCTTC. It yields the protein CASSPPGGGYTF.